The 27 T cell receptor beta chains below come from one sample, sequenced in a study of blood T cells in healthy people across ages. Next came a second PCR, run for roughly 7 to 12 cycles, which used a sample-barcoded 5' primer along with a J-beta primer mix. TCRdb reprocessed the 5' RACE reads with MiXCR, giving one entry per CDR3 protein. Among around 1,900,000 distinct CDR3 sequences listed, about 39% were seen once. Input material: blood. The source is a human donor in good health.

This clonotype was seen only a few times. The chain joins TRBV12-3 or TRBV12-4 to TRBJ1-2; the D is unclear. This CDR3 spans 14 amino acids. The V end was cut by 3 bases, the J end by 4 bases, with 12 bases between. As DNA, the CDR3 is TGTGCCAGCAGTTTTGGGGATTACAGCTATGGCTACACCTTC. It translates to CASSFGDYSYGYTF.

This clonotype was counted at least ten times. V usage is TRBV4-3 and J usage is TRBJ2-6; D may be TRBD1 (5 bases). The V end was cut by 7 bases, the J end by 4 bases, with 14 bases between. The CDR3 runs 15 residues. Germline CDR1 is LGHNA and CDR2 is YSLEER. The DNA of the CDR3 is TGCGCCAGCAAAAACCAGGGCTCGGGGGCCAACGTCCTGACTTTC. Its translation is CASKNQGSGANVLTF.

This clonotype showed up just a few times. CDR3 nucleotides: TGTGCCAGCAGCTTATGGCGCGGACGGGAATATGAGCAGTTCTTC. This gives the protein CASSLWRGREYEQFF. The rearrangement joins TRBV7-2 to TRBJ2-1; D may be TRBD2 (5 bases). This CDR3 has 15 amino acids. Per the germline V gene, CDR1 is SGHTA and CDR2 is FQGNSA. Trimming took off 2 bases at V and 8 bases at J, with 16 bases between the two ends.

The chain carries TRBV7-2 and TRBJ1-1, with D hard to call. The CDR3 loop spans 14 amino acids. V lost 0 bases and J lost 2, with 7 bases in between. Per the germline V gene, CDR1 is SGHTA and CDR2 is FQGNSA. CDR3 region: CASSLARYNTEAFF. The CDR3 DNA reads as TGTGCCAGCAGCTTAGCGAGATACAACACTGAAGCTTTCTTT.

This sequence joins TRBV29-1 and TRBJ2-5; 7 bases fit TRBD2. Trimming cost V 4 bases and J 7 bases; bases outside gene matches: 3. The CDR3 covers 11 residues. Germline V gene data show CDR1 as SQVTM and CDR2 as ANQGSEA. The CDR3 DNA is TGCAGCGTTGGGCCGGGGGGGACCCAGTACTTC. Protein product: CSVGPGGTQYF.

The chain has TRBV12-3 or TRBV12-4 and TRBJ1-2; D is possibly TRBD1 (6 bases). This CDR3 contains 13 residues. V was shortened by 9 bases and J by 2 bases, with 13 bases between the two germline ends. CDR3 sequence reads: CASKDSLNYGYTF. CDR3 in DNA: TGTGCCAGTAAGGACAGCCTAAACTATGGCTACACCTTC.

As to this clonotype: Possible read error: a much larger clone is one base away. V gene TRBV28 combines with J gene TRBJ2-1; 12 nucleotides match TRBD2. Germline trimming cut 6 bases from V and 6 bases from J; bases unmatched to any gene: 6. Looked up from germline, CDR1 is MDHEN and CDR2 is SYDVKM. The CDR3 totals 15 residues. For the CDR3, the DNA is TGTGCCAGCAGGGACCTAGCGGGGGGGTGCAATGAGCAGTTCTTC. It yields the protein CASRDLAGGCNEQFF.

V is TRBV6-4 and J is TRBJ1-5, with a weak D call TRBD1 (5 bases). Germline values: CDR1 MRHNA, CDR2 SNTAGT. Trimming shortened V by 3 bases and J by 9 bases, and 12 bases separated the two germline ends. The CDR3 spans 13 residues. This CDR3 is CASSEQATGPQHF. CDR3 DNA: TGTGCCAGCAGTGAACAGGCGACGGGGCCCCAGCATTTT.

V gene TRBV4-1 combines with J gene TRBJ2-5; TRBD1 is a possible D gene (5 bases). The assigned J gene may be wrong: the sequence end matches TRBJ2-7 better. This CDR3 has 13 residues. Germline CDR1 and CDR2: MGHRA and YSYEKL. The CDR3 loop is CASSSRQHCEQYF. DNA of the CDR3: TGCGCCAGCAGCTCTCGACAGCACTGCGAGCAGTACTTC.

J is TRBJ2-7 and V is TRBV11-1; TRBD1 matches at 7 bases. Germline V gives CDR1 SGHAT, CDR2 FQDESV (reference sequence). The CDR3 is made up of 16 amino acids. J gave up 2 bases and V 6 bases, and 13 bases lay outside the gene matches. CDR3 coding DNA: TGTGCCAGCAGGGTAGGGGGCACTTCCGCAACCTACGAGCAGTACTTC. Translated: CASRVGGTSATYEQYF.

This clonotype occurred a few times. The chain has TRBV27 and TRBJ1-2; weak D call: TRBD1 (6 bases). Germline V gives CDR1 MNHEY, CDR2 SMNVEV (reference sequence). Trimming took off 5 bases at V and 8 bases at J, with 24 bases between the two ends. This CDR3 comprises 16 residues. The DNA for the CDR3 is TGTGCCAGCAGTCCATCCCCTGCGTTGGGGGGCGGAGGCTACACCTTC. This sequence encodes CASSPSPALGGGGYTF.

This clonotype was detected only a few times. This chain links TRBV5-1 with TRBJ2-7; D unclear. Germline values: CDR1 SGHRS, CDR2 YFSETQ. The CDR3 has 13 amino acids. V was cut by 4 bases and J by 7 bases, with 15 bases left in between. The chain's CDR3 is CASSRTPSEEQYF. Written as DNA, the CDR3 is TGCGCCAGCAGCAGAACCCCATCGGAGGAGCAGTACTTC.

This clonotype showed up just once. Because the CDR3 is missing its conserved closing phenylalanine or tryptophan, this is likely a read error. The chain uses TRBV6-1 and TRBJ2-6; 16 nucleotides agree with TRBD2. The CDR3 consists of 18 residues. The germline CDR1 and CDR2 sequences are MNHNS and SASEGT. Trimming took 5 bases from V and 3 from J; bases not matched to a gene: 4. CDR3 nucleotide sequence: TGTGCCAGCAGTCCGGGACTAGCGGGGGGGCTTGGGGCCAACGTCCTGACTTCC. It specifies CASSPGLAGGLGANVLTS.

This clonotype was detected many times. This chain connects TRBV2 to TRBJ2-5; D is unclear. The germline V gene has CDR1 SNHLY and CDR2 FYNNEI. The CDR3 spans 12 residues. V lost 6 bases and J lost 1, with 6 bases in between. CDR3 loop: CASSRSQETQYF. The CDR3 nucleotides are TGTGCCAGCAGCAGATCCCAAGAGACCCAGTACTTC.

The chain combines TRBV25-1 with TRBJ1-1; D not resolved. The CDR3 spans 14 residues. The germline gives CDR1 MGHDK, CDR2 SYGVNS. Deletions cut 1 base from V and 6 bases from J, with 12 bases between. CDR3 bases: TGTGCCAGCAGTGAATCTGGGCGCAGGCCTGAAGCTTTCTTT. Translating gives CASSESGRRPEAFF.

This clonotype has more than one count but fewer than ten. CDR3 residues: CATSAPSQTAFSGYTF. In DNA form, the CDR3 reads TGTGCCACCAGTGCTCCCTCCCAGACCGCTTTCAGTGGCTACACCTTC. The rearrangement joins TRBV24-1 to TRBJ1-2; D uncertain. CDR1 is KGHDR, CDR2 SFDVKD, per germline. The CDR3 consists of 16 residues. V was cut by 5 bases and J by 7 bases, with 22 bases left in between.

The V gene is TRBV14, the J gene TRBJ2-1, with unresolved D. The CDR3 is 11 residues long. V lost 6 bases and J lost 9, with 9 bases in between. Germline V gene data show CDR1 as SGHDN and CDR2 as FVKESK. Here the CDR3 DNA reads TGTGCCAGCAGTACCTGGGCTGAGCAGTTCTTC. Its protein product is CASSTWAEQFF.

This clonotype was detected a few times. CDR3 DNA: TGTGCCAGCAGCTCTCGACCGAGCTCCTATAATTCACCCCTCCACTTT. Translation: CASSSRPSSYNSPLHF. V gene TRBV13 combines with J gene TRBJ1-6; the D is unclear. Germline V CDR1 and CDR2: PRHDT, FYEKMQ (reference sequence). This CDR3 comprises 16 residues. V dropped 4 bases and J dropped 0 bases, with 10 bases sitting between them.

This clonotype was counted only a few times. This rearrangement joins TRBV7-2 to TRBJ2-7, with unresolved D. CDR3 length: 14 residues. The ends were cut back, 3 bases at V and 2 bases at J, with 11 bases in the middle. Germline CDR1 reads SGHTA; CDR2 reads FQGNSA. This chain's CDR3 is CASSFVEATYEQYF. CDR3 nucleotides: TGTGCCAGCAGCTTTGTTGAGGCTACCTACGAGCAGTACTTC. The full variable domain, rest sourced from reference TRBV7-2 and TRBJ2-7, is GAGVSQSPSNKVTEKGKDVELRCDPISGHTALYWYRQSLGQGLEFLIYFQGNSAPDKSGLPSDRFSAERTGGSVSTLTIQRTQQEDSAVYLCASSFVEATYEQYFGPGTRLTVT.

The CDR3 sequence: CASSLAPAGGGDIQYF. The CDR3 DNA reads TGCGCCAGCAGCTTGGCGCCAGCGGGGGGAGGGGACATTCAGTACTTC. The V gene is TRBV5-1, the J gene TRBJ2-4; 9 positions agree with TRBD2. CDR1 is SGHRS and CDR2 is YFSETQ in the germline V gene. The CDR3 consists of 16 residues. The V gene end was trimmed by 0 bases and the J gene end by 8 bases; junction bases not matched to a gene: 9.

The chain links TRBV7-7 to TRBJ2-3, with D perhaps given as TRBD1 or TRBD2 (6 bases each). The CDR3 runs to 14 residues. Germline CDR1 is SSHAT and CDR2 is FNYEAQ (reference sequence). V lost 2 bases, J lost 5 bases, and 11 bases lay in between. CDR3 region: CASSLSEGVDTQYF. CDR3 nucleotide sequence: TGTGCCAGCAGCTTATCGGAGGGGGTAGATACGCAGTATTTT.

The chain combines TRBV10-3 with TRBJ2-1; TRBD2 matches 8 bases. CDR3 length equals 15 residues. Per the germline V gene, CDR1 is ENHRY and CDR2 is SYGVKD. V dropped 5 bases and J dropped 1; count of bases not matched to a gene: 4. For the CDR3, the DNA is TGTGCCATCAGTTCCGAGCGGGAGTCCTACAATGAGCAGTTCTTC. The encoded protein is CAISSERESYNEQFF.

In this sample, this clonotype turned up many times. This chain's CDR3 is CASRRTGGNEQFF. The CDR3 bases are TGTGCCAGCAGGCGGACGGGGGGGAATGAGCAGTTCTTC. The chain joins TRBV7-8 to TRBJ2-1; 8 bases line up with TRBD2. Germline V gene lookup returns CDR1 SGHVS and CDR2 FQNEAQ. CDR3 length equals 13 residues. Trimming removed 6 bases from V and 7 bases from J; junction bases left unmatched: 5.

At least ten counts were recorded for this clonotype. The V gene is TRBV4-2, the J gene TRBJ2-1; a possible D gene is TRBD2 (5 bases). V lost 4 bases, J lost 1 base, and 11 bases lay in between. The CDR3 is 15 amino acids. CDR1 is LGHNA and CDR2 is YNFKEQ in the germline V gene. CDR3 nucleotide sequence: TGTGCCAGCAGCCGCGCCGCGGGTTCCTACAATGAGCAGTTCTTC. Translation gives CASSRAAGSYNEQFF.

The chain uses TRBV20-1 and TRBJ2-7, with D possibly being TRBD2 (7 bases). V gave up 3 bases and J gave up 0 bases, with 15 bases separating them. The length of the CDR3 is 15 residues. The V gene's germline CDR1 is DFQATT and CDR2 SNEGSKA (reference sequence). CDR3 DNA: TGCAGTGCTAGGTGGGGGGGGCCGAGCTCCTACGAGCAGTACTTC. It encodes CSARWGGPSSYEQYF.

The chain is built from TRBV7-2 and TRBJ1-2; no firm D call. Germline-derived CDR1 and CDR2 are SGHTA and FQGNSA. V was pared by 4 bases and J by 5 bases, with 11 bases between. The CDR3 is made up of 13 amino acids. DNA of the CDR3: TGTGCCAGCAGCTCGCTCTACGGTTATGGCTACACCTTC. This codes for CASSSLYGYGYTF.

As for this clonotype: The junction differs from germline at one of its ends, possibly a read error. The chain uses TRBV12-3 or TRBV12-4 and TRBJ2-3, with 13 bases that match TRBD2. This CDR3 is built from 18 residues. The CDR3 region has the DNA TGTGCCGGCAGCGGACTAGCGGGGGCCCCGAGTAACGCAGATACGCAGTATTTT. Translation: CAGSGLAGAPSNADTQYF.